Shown below are 10 T cell receptor beta chains from a single sample sequenced in a study of vaccination and CD4 T cells after COVID-19. The sample's treatment: approximately 11-day PBMC culture with coronavirus spike peptide pools or control peptides (ViraFEST assay). Antigen specificity for these receptors is unknown. The Oncomine TCR Beta short-read assay generated sequence data from the DNA of cultured CD4+ T cells. Each CDR3 protein is one row after TCRdb ran MiXCR on the PCR reads. The profile shows over 9,500 distinct CDR3 sequences, 69% of them singletons. The sequenced material came from CD4+ T cells from blood, cultured in vitro. The origin of the receptors is a human donor who had recovered from COVID-19.

This clonotype has a handful of counts. The chain couples TRBV6-1 to TRBJ1-1; D not resolved. The CDR3 sequence is 11 residues long. Germline-derived CDR1 and CDR2 are MNHNS and SASEGT. V lost 3 bases and J 6 bases, leaving 5 bases between the germline ends. CDR3 coding DNA: TGTGCCAGCAGTGAGCAGGCTGAAGCTTTCTTT. This encodes CASSEQAEAFF.

The V call is TRBV28, the J call TRBJ1-2; D unresolved. CDR1 is MDHEN, CDR2 SYDVKM, per germline. The CDR3 runs to 13 residues. V was clipped by 7 bases and J by 6 bases, with 15 bases between them. The CDR3 sequence is CASTPHGVDGYTF. CDR3 DNA: TGTGCCAGCACCCCCCACGGGGTGGATGGCTACACCTTC.

This clonotype is labeled medium-sized. This sequence joins TRBV10-3 and TRBJ2-2; 7 bases agree with TRBD1. The J segment lost 6 bases and the V segment lost 6 bases, leaving 10 bases of the junction unmatched. CDR3 length: 15 residues. Germline lookup yields CDR1 ENHRY and CDR2 SYGVKD. The chain's CDR3 is CAISDNTGVPGELFF. The CDR3 nucleotides are TGTGCCATCAGCGATAACACAGGGGTACCCGGGGAGCTGTTTTTT.

The chain links TRBV7-9 to TRBJ1-6; a weak D match, TRBD1 (5 bases). Per germline, CDR1 SEHNR and CDR2 FQNEAQ (reference sequence). The CDR3 extends over 14 amino acids. The DNA of the CDR3 is TGTGCTACAGCACGCGGGGGTCCGAGGTCACCCCTCCACTTT. Translating it yields CATARGGPRSPLHF.

The chain carries TRBV5-1 and TRBJ2-7; the D is unclear. Germline assignment: CDR1 SGHRS and CDR2 YFSETQ. The CDR3 consists of 13 residues. Trimming stripped 0 bases from V and 4 bases from J, with 8 bases between. CDR3 sequence reads: CASSLDLDYEQYF. CDR3 bases: TGCGCCAGCAGCTTGGACTTGGATTACGAGCAGTACTTC.

The chain is built from TRBV2 and TRBJ2-2; TRBD1 matches at 8 bases. The length of the CDR3 is 17 residues. After removal of 4 bases from V and 8 bases from J, the junction contained 15 bases not matched to a gene. CDR1 and CDR2 (germline): SNHLY, FYNNEI. The CDR3 bases are TGTGCCAGCAGTGTGTCCAGGGGGCGAATTGTGACGGGGGAGCTGTTTTTT. Translating gives CASSVSRGRIVTGELFF.

This chain joins TRBV20-1 and TRBJ1-2, with a tentative D call TRBD1 (6 bases). This CDR3 has 14 amino acids. V lost 4 bases and J lost 6, with 18 bases in between. CDR1 and CDR2 from the germline V gene are DFQATT and SNEGSKA (reference sequence). CDR3 sequence (DNA): TGCAGTGCTAAACCAGGGGTGGGGGATCATGGCTACACCTTC. Translated, it gives CSAKPGVGDHGYTF.

This chain uses TRBV5-1 with TRBJ1-2; possibly TRBD1 for D (6 bases). CDR1 and CDR2 (germline): SGHRS, YFSETQ. The V end lost 0 bases, the J end lost 4 bases, and 13 bases lay between the germline ends. CDR3 length: 15 amino acids. CDR3 residues: CASSLEGGDLYGYTF. CDR3 DNA: TGCGCCAGCAGCTTGGAGGGGGGGGACCTCTATGGCTACACCTTC.

The CDR3 is CASSRAQVYTEAFF. As DNA, the CDR3 is TGTGCCAGCAGTCGTGCACAGGTTTACACTGAAGCTTTCTTT. The V call is TRBV6-2 or TRBV6-3, the J call TRBJ1-1; the D gene is possibly TRBD1 (5 bases). V lost 5 bases and J lost 3, with 13 bases in between. The CDR3 totals 14 residues. Germline lookup yields CDR1 MNHEY and CDR2 SVGEGT.

V gene TRBV28 combines with J gene TRBJ1-1; D remains ambiguous. Germline loops: CDR1 MDHEN, CDR2 SYDVKM. The CDR3 loop spans 14 amino acids. Between the trimmed V and J ends, which lost 11 bases and 0 bases, there was a span of 16 bases. The CDR3 spells CAHASGGVNTEAFF. The CDR3 nucleotides are TGTGCCCATGCATCCGGAGGCGTGAACACTGAAGCTTTCTTT.